A single sample gave rise to the 26 T cell receptor beta chains below, sequenced in a study of blood T cells in healthy people across ages. The authors ran a second PCR of 7 to 11 cycles using a sample-barcoded 5' primer and a J-beta primer mix. A single record per CDR3 protein comes from TCRdb applying MiXCR to the 5' RACE reads. Among over 1,200,000 distinct CDR3 sequences, approximately 59% were seen once, and the ten largest hold about 6.3%. Sequenced sample: blood. The source is a man between 18 and 35 years old in good health.

The chain is built from TRBV9 and TRBJ2-7; 9 nucleotides match TRBD1. V shed 4 bases and J 3 bases; nucleotides not matched to a gene: 5. CDR3 length equals 14 residues. Germline loops: CDR1 SGDLS, CDR2 YYNGEE. In nucleotides, the CDR3 is TGTGCCAGCAGCAAAATGGGACAGGGCTACGAGCAGTACTTC. It specifies CASSKMGQGYEQYF.

The V call is TRBV4-2, the J call TRBJ1-4; D not certain. Trimming removed 0 bases at V and 4 bases at J, with 15 bases between. This CDR3 is built from 17 residues. CDR1 and CDR2 (germline): LGHNA, YNFKEQ. The CDR3 nucleotides are TGTGCCAGCAGCCAAGATTTGATAGGACGGAGTAATGAAAAACTGTTTTTT. Protein product: CASSQDLIGRSNEKLFF.

In this sample, this clonotype turned up a few times. V is TRBV6-2 or TRBV6-3 and J is TRBJ2-5, with D possibly matching TRBD1 (5 bases). There are 16 residues in the CDR3. CDR1 and CDR2 from the germline V gene are MNHEY and SVGEGT. V lost 0 bases to trimming and J lost 5 bases, with 16 bases between them. CDR3 nucleotide sequence: TGTGCCAGCAGTTACTCGTCCAGGGTGGGATTGGAGACCCAGTACTTC. Translation: CASSYSSRVGLETQYF.

The CDR3 loop reads CASSLNGGDNYGYTF. As DNA, the CDR3 is TGTGCCAGCAGCTTAAACGGCGGGGATAACTATGGCTACACCTTC. The chain recombines TRBV7-2 with TRBJ1-2; D unclear. Germline-derived CDR1 and CDR2 are SGHTA and FQGNSA. With 2 bases removed from V and 1 base from J, the gap between germline ends came to 11 bases. The CDR3 sequence is 15 residues long.

The CDR3 spells CSASAGDFYNEQFF. DNA of the CDR3: TGCAGTGCTAGCGCGGGGGACTTCTACAATGAGCAGTTCTTC. V gene TRBV20-1 combines with J gene TRBJ2-1; 7 bases are shared with TRBD2. Trimming took 3 bases from V and 3 from J; bases not matched to a gene: 5. This CDR3 region has 14 residues. In germline, CDR1 is DFQATT, CDR2 SNEGSKA (reference sequence).

This chain links TRBV20-1 with TRBJ2-6; unclear D gene. The germline V and J ends were trimmed by 6 bases and 0 bases, with 12 bases remaining between them. The CDR3 is 15 amino acids. Germline V gene data show CDR1 as DFQATT and CDR2 as SNEGSKA (reference sequence). CDR3 DNA sequence: TGCAGTGCGCACGTCTATAGCTCTGGGGCCAACGTCCTGACTTTC. This gives the protein CSAHVYSSGANVLTF.

This clonotype was observed a single time. The rearrangement joins TRBV12-3 or TRBV12-4 to TRBJ2-7; a weak D match, TRBD1 (6 bases). The CDR3 loop spans 14 amino acids. V dropped 3 bases and J dropped 2 bases, with 11 bases sitting between them. CDR3 in DNA: TGTGCCAGCAGTTTTGCGACAGGCCCCTACGAGCAGTACTTC. This codes for CASSFATGPYEQYF.

The rearrangement joins TRBV12-3 or TRBV12-4 to TRBJ2-7, with D perhaps given as TRBD1 or TRBD2 (5 bases each). Trimming pared 3 bases from V and 10 bases from J, leaving 10 bases between. This CDR3 spans 11 amino acids. The CDR3 here is CASSFGAGQYF. The CDR3 DNA reads TGTGCCAGCAGTTTTGGGGCGGGCCAGTACTTC.

With respect to this clonotype: Just one base apart from a much larger clone, this may be a read error. This chain links TRBV7-9 with TRBJ2-7; 8 bases agree with TRBD2. The CDR3 extends over 13 amino acids. From germline, CDR1 is SEHNR and CDR2 FQNEAQ (reference sequence). DNA for the CDR3: TGTGCCAGCAGGTCTAAACTAGCGGATGAGCGGTACTTC. Translation gives CASRSKLADERYF.

This rearrangement joins TRBV20-1 to TRBJ2-3; TRBD2 matches at 10 bases. The CDR3 totals 15 residues. Germline assignment: CDR1 DFQATT and CDR2 SNEGSKA (reference sequence). J was trimmed by 3 bases and V by 4 bases; bases with no gene match: 7. The chain's CDR3 is CSATGLAERTDTQYF. The CDR3 bases are TGCAGTGCTACCGGACTAGCGGAACGTACAGATACGCAGTATTTT.

The chain employs TRBV7-9 and TRBJ1-1, with 11 positions matching TRBD1. This CDR3 is built from 15 residues. Germline values: CDR1 SEHNR, CDR2 FQNEAQ (reference sequence). The junction had 6 bases not matched to a gene; V was cut back by 5 bases and J by 4 bases. The CDR3 DNA reads TGTGCCAGCAGCCAAGGACAGGGGGCGGGCACTGAAGCTTTCTTT. Translated: CASSQGQGAGTEAFF.

V and J are TRBV4-1 and TRBJ2-2; D possibly uses TRBD1 or TRBD2 (5 bases each). Germline V lookup: CDR1 MGHRA, CDR2 YSYEKL. Trimming stripped 1 base from V and 6 bases from J, with 27 bases between. The CDR3 has 20 amino acids. CDR3 loop: CASSQGIMRRSGGRAGELFF. The DNA for the CDR3 is TGCGCCAGCAGCCAAGGGATTATGCGTAGGAGTGGGGGAAGAGCCGGGGAGCTGTTTTTT.

The V gene is TRBV5-1, the J gene TRBJ2-1; the D is unclear. Germline CDR1 is SGHRS and CDR2 is YFSETQ. The CDR3 consists of 16 residues. V was cut by 4 bases and J by 6 bases, with 20 bases left in between. CDR3 region: CASSLGWADLANEQFF. The CDR3 DNA reads TGCGCCAGCAGCCTCGGGTGGGCAGACTTAGCCAATGAGCAGTTCTTC.

This clonotype was detected once. The V call is TRBV20-1, the J call TRBJ1-6; 7 bases match TRBD1. Trimming took 5 bases from V and 7 from J; bases not matched to a gene: 5. CDR1 DFQATT and CDR2 SNEGSKA come from the germline V gene (reference sequence). There are 13 residues in the CDR3. The CDR3 coding sequence is TGCAGTGCTTTAGACAGGGTCAATTCACCCCTCCACTTT. Residues: CSALDRVNSPLHF.

V is TRBV20-1 and J is TRBJ2-7; 10 bases fit TRBD1. Losses at the gene ends were 6 bases for V and 4 bases for J; bases not matched to a gene: 9. This CDR3 spans 14 amino acids. Germline CDR1 and CDR2: DFQATT and SNEGSKA (reference sequence). DNA of the CDR3: TGCAGTGCAAAACCCGGGGACAGGGGATACGAGCAGTACTTC. The encoded protein is CSAKPGDRGYEQYF.

This chain uses TRBV6-1 with TRBJ2-3, with TRBD2 as a possible D gene (5 bases). V gave up 7 bases and J gave up 0 bases, with 11 bases separating them. The CDR3 loop spans 14 amino acids. Germline V gene lookup returns CDR1 MNHNS and CDR2 SASEGT. The CDR3 region has the DNA TGTGCCAGCATCATCCAGCGGAGCACAGATACGCAGTATTTT. It specifies CASIIQRSTDTQYF.

The rearrangement links TRBV30 to TRBJ2-4, with D unclear. CDR1 and CDR2 (germline): GTSNPN, SVGIG (reference sequence). V was cut by 4 bases and J by 0 bases, with 7 bases left in between. CDR3 size: 13 residues. The CDR3 DNA sequence: TGTGCCTGGACAAACGGAGCCAAAAACATTCAGTACTTC. Its protein is CAWTNGAKNIQYF.

This clonotype was counted a few times. The CDR3 spells CASSFRATTNEKLFF. The CDR3 coding sequence is TGTGCCAGCAGTTTCAGGGCGACAACTAATGAAAAACTGTTTTTT. The V call is TRBV12-3 or TRBV12-4, the J call TRBJ1-4, with D possibly matching TRBD1 (5 bases). The CDR3 extends over 15 amino acids. The ends were cut back, 3 bases at V and 0 bases at J, with 8 bases in the middle.

Points on this clonotype: One end of the junction is discordant with germline, which a read error may explain. The V gene is TRBV6-5, the J gene TRBJ2-3; 11 bases align to TRBD2. CDR1 MNHEY and CDR2 SVGAGI come from the germline V gene. The CDR3 runs 14 residues. CDR3 nucleotides: TGTGCCAGCACTGGACTAGCGGGCACAGATACGCAGTGTTTT. Protein product: CASTGLAGTDTQCF.

This chain uses TRBV6-2 or TRBV6-3 with TRBJ2-3, with 11 bases matching TRBD2. The germline gives CDR1 MNHEY, CDR2 SVGEGT. The CDR3 totals 17 residues. V was clipped by 2 bases and J by 2 bases; unmatched bases: 6. The CDR3 here is CASSYRSSGGPTDTQYF. CDR3 bases: TGTGCCAGCAGTTACCGTTCTAGCGGGGGGCCCACAGATACGCAGTATTTT.

The chain uses TRBV20-1 and TRBJ2-3, with D perhaps matching TRBD2 (7 bases). The CDR3 covers 16 residues. From germline, CDR1 is DFQATT and CDR2 SNEGSKA (reference sequence). The germline V and J ends were trimmed by 1 base and 3 bases, with 17 bases remaining between them. The CDR3, as DNA: TGCAGTGCTAGAGCCACCCGGGGGGCGAGAACAGATACGCAGTATTTT. Translation: CSARATRGARTDTQYF.

This clonotype was seen more than once but under ten times. V gene TRBV28 combines with J gene TRBJ2-1, with TRBD2 matching 11 bases. CDR1 is MDHEN, CDR2 SYDVKM, per germline. Trimming at V came to 2 bases and at J to 5 bases, leaving 5 bases not matched to a gene. There are 16 residues in the CDR3. CDR3 coding DNA: TGTGCCAGCAGTTTAACACTAGCGGGGGATCACAATGAGCAGTTCTTC. Residues: CASSLTLAGDHNEQFF.

V usage is TRBV27 and J usage is TRBJ1-2, with D tentatively TRBD1 (5 bases). V lost 5 bases, J lost 6 bases, and 16 bases lay in between. CDR1 is MNHEY and CDR2 is SMNVEV in the germline V gene (reference sequence). The CDR3 has 14 residues. In DNA form, the CDR3 reads TGTGCCAGCAGTCCTCAACCGCTGACAGATGGCTACACCTTC. Its translation: CASSPQPLTDGYTF.

A few counts support this clonotype. J is TRBJ2-5 and V is TRBV6-6, with 9 bases lining up with TRBD2. V was pared by 5 bases and J by 11 bases, with 15 bases of the junction left unmatched. This CDR3 is built from 15 residues. The germline CDR1 and CDR2 sequences are MNHNY and SVGAGI (reference sequence). CDR3: CASSAPGLAGGEQYF. The CDR3 DNA is TGTGCCAGCAGTGCTCCGGGACTAGCCGGAGGAGAGCAGTACTTC.

The rearrangement uses TRBV4-3 and TRBJ2-1, with 9 bases matching TRBD2. Unmatched junction bases numbered 10, after V lost 0 bases and J lost 7 bases. This CDR3 comprises 17 residues. Germline values: CDR1 LGHNA, CDR2 YSLEER. As DNA, the CDR3 is TGCGCCAGCAGCCAAGATCCAGGCGGGGGGGCTTGGAATGAGCAGTTCTTC. Its translation: CASSQDPGGGAWNEQFF.

The chain carries TRBV29-1 and TRBJ1-5; D unclear. Germline CDR1 and CDR2: SQVTM and ANQGSEA. The germline V and J ends were trimmed by 4 bases and 6 bases, with 13 bases remaining between them. The CDR3 covers 13 residues. CDR3 coding DNA: TGCAGCGTTGGGGGTACAGTAGGTCAGCCCCAGCATTTT. Its protein product is CSVGGTVGQPQHF.